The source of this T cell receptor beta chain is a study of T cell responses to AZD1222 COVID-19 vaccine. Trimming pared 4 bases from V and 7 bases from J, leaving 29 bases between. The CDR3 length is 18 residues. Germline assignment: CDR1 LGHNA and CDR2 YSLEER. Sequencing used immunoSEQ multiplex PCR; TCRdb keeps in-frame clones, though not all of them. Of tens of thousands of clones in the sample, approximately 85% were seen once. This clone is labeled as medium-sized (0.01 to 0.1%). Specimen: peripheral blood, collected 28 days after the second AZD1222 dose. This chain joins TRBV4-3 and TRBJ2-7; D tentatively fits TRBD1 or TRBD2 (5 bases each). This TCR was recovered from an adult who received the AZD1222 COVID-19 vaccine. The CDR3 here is CASSLSPYDSGPGWEQYF. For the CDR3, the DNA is TGCGCCAGCAGCCTAAGCCCGTATGACAGCGGTCCCGGGTGGGAGCAGTACTTC.